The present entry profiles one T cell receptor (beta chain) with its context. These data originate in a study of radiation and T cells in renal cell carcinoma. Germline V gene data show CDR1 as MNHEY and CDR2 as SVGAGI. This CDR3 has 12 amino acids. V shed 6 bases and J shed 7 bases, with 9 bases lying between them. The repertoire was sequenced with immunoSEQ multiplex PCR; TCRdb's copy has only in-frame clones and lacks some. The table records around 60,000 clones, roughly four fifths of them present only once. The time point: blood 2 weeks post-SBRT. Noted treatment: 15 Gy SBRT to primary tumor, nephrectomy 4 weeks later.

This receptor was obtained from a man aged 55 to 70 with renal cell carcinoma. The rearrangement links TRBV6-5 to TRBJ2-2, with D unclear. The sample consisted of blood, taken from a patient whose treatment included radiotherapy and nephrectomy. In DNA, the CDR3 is TGTGCCAGCAGCACGTCCGGCGGGGAGCTGTTTTTT. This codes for CASSTSGGELFF.